The sequence of this T cell receptor (beta chain) was determined in a study of OX40 agonist ivuxolimab in advanced cancers. At the level of the study: Dosing consisted of intravenous ivuxolimab at 0.01 to 10 mg/kg every 2 weeks. Allowance was made for prior anti-PD-1, anti-PD-L1 or anti-CTLA-4 therapy, and roughly 39% had some. Patients undergoing dose escalation presented with hepatocellular carcinoma, melanoma, renal cell or head and neck cancer.

Assay: immunoSEQ multiplex PCR; the TCRdb copy retains only in-frame clones and omits some. The data hold about 26,000 clones, with about 83% observed a single time. The CDR3 is made up of 15 amino acids. V lost 4 bases and J 4 bases, leaving 17 bases between the germline ends. CDR1 is SGHNT and CDR2 is YYREEE in the germline V gene (reference sequence). This clone was counted once. Source: CD4+ or CD8+ T cells sorted from blood, taken in a trial of the OX40 agonist ivuxolimab. The TCR comes from an adult with an advanced solid tumor such as melanoma, head and neck, liver or kidney cancer. The chain joins TRBV5-4 to TRBJ1-2; a weak D match, TRBD1 (5 bases). This chain's CDR3 is CASSQESPGSYGYTF. CDR3 bases: TGTGCCAGCAGCCAAGAGAGTCCAGGGTCCTATGGCTACACCTTC.